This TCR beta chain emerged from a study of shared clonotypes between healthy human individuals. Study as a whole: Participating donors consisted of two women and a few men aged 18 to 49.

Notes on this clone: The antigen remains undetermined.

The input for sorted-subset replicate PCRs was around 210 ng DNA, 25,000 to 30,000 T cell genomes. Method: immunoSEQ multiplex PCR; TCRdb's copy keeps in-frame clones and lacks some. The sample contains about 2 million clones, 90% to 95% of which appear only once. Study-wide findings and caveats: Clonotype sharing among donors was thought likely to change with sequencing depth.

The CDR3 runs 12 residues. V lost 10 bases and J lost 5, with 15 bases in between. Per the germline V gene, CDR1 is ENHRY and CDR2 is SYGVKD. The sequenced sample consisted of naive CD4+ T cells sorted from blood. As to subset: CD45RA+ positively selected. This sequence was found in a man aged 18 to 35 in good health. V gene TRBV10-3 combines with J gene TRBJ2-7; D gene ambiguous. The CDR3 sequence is CATGAFRNEQYF. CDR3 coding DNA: TGTGCCACCGGTGCTTTCAGGAACGAGCAGTACTTC.